This TCR beta chain is from a study of post-analysis software for immune sequencing data. Study-level background: Recorded subtypes: relapsing-remitting, secondary progressive, progressive-relapsing; some patients unannotated.

The study, taken as a whole, reports: Patients had higher frequencies than controls of about 5 TRBV segments, including TRBV5-6, TRBV5-1 and TRBV20-1. Clustering by F measure revealed strong co-clustering among samples prepared together in one batch.

TCR beta cDNA libraries included unique molecular identifiers. Each batch of about 1 to 11 million T cells produced 450,000 to 500,000 cDNA molecules. TCRdb independently ran MiXCR on the PCR reads; one entry per CDR3 protein. The table has fewer than 700,000 distinct CDR3 sequences, about 40% seen once. This clonotype was seen a handful of times. The antigen remains unidentified. The V gene end was trimmed by 1 base and the J gene end by 6 bases; junction bases not matched to a gene: 8. CDR1 and CDR2 (germline): DFQATT, SNEGSKA (reference sequence). This CDR3 spans 14 amino acids. The chain joins TRBV20-1 to TRBJ2-7, with 8 positions matching TRBD1. The sample was blood. The TCR comes from a girl aged 5 to 17 with multiple sclerosis. CDR3 protein: CSARGTGRSGEQYF. In DNA form, the CDR3 reads TGCAGTGCTAGAGGGACAGGGAGGTCCGGCGAGCAGTACTTC.